The 21 T cell receptor beta chains below come from one sample, sequenced in a study of CD8 T cells in Susac syndrome. An input of roughly 0.5 to 1 ug of RNA was subjected to reverse transcription using random hexamers. TCRdb reanalysed the immunoSEQ multiplex PCR reads using MiXCR and keeps one entry per CDR3 protein. The data contain 160,000 or so distinct CDR3 sequences, roughly 95% of them singletons. Material: CD8+ T cells from PBMCs. The origin of the receptors is a human donor with multiple sclerosis.

The J gene is TRBJ1-2, the V gene TRBV7-2; D gene uncertain. Trimming removed 3 bases from V and 8 bases from J, with 4 bases in between. This CDR3 has 10 residues. Per germline, CDR1 SGHTA and CDR2 FQGNSA. The DNA of the CDR3 is TGTGCCAGCAGCTTGGACGGCTACACCTTC. Its protein is CASSLDGYTF. The full variable domain, with the rest looked up from reference TRBV7-2 and TRBJ1-2, is GAGVSQSPSNKVTEKGKDVELRCDPISGHTALYWYRQSLGQGLEFLIYFQGNSAPDKSGLPSDRFSAERTGGSVSTLTIQRTQQEDSAVYLCASSLDGYTFGSGTRLTVV.

The chain links TRBV27 to TRBJ2-6; possible D gene TRBD2, 5 bases. The CDR3 extends over 16 amino acids. CDR1 and CDR2 (germline): MNHEY, SMNVEV (reference sequence). With 8 bases removed from V and 2 bases from J, the gap between germline ends came to 16 bases. CDR3 DNA: TGTGCCAGCTCGGGGAAGTCGGGGACTGGGGCCAACGTCCTGACTTTC. Translating gives CASSGKSGTGANVLTF.

About this clonotype itself: A read error may account for a junction end that differs from germline. CDR3 residues: CASSSQGQSIF. CDR3 coding DNA: TGTGCCAGCAGCTCGCAAGGACAGTCCATTTTC. V usage is TRBV13 and J usage is TRBJ2-7; possible D gene TRBD1, 6 bases. Germline assignment: CDR1 PRHDT and CDR2 FYEKMQ (reference sequence). CDR3 length: 11 residues.

This chain uses TRBV24-1 with TRBJ1-1, with no clear D. V was trimmed by 2 bases and J by 5 bases, leaving 8 bases between them. Germline V CDR1 and CDR2: KGHDR, SFDVKD. There are 13 residues in the CDR3. The CDR3 sequence is CATSDSTGTEAFF. The CDR3 DNA follows: TGTGCCACCAGTGATTCAACGGGAACTGAAGCTTTCTTT.

This sequence joins TRBV5-1 and TRBJ2-4; a weak D match, TRBD1 (6 bases). The CDR3 spans 15 residues. The V gene lost 1 base and the J gene lost 8 bases, with 16 bases spanning the gap. The germline V gene has CDR1 SGHRS and CDR2 YFSETQ. The CDR3 bases are TGCGCCAGCAGCTTGTTTATCCGAGAGGGGGACATTCAGTACTTC. This gives the protein CASSLFIREGDIQYF.

The chain couples TRBV13 to TRBJ1-1, with 8 bases lining up with TRBD1. Germline V gene data show CDR1 as PRHDT and CDR2 as FYEKMQ (reference sequence). V lost 4 bases to trimming and J lost 11 bases; unmatched junction nucleotides: 9. There are 13 residues in the CDR3. DNA of the CDR3: TGTGCCAGCAGCTCCCCGACAGGGGAAGAGGCTTTCTTT. Translated, it gives CASSSPTGEEAFF.

Concerning this clonotype itself: No DNA is shown, since the ends of the CDR3 on it are uncertain; the CDR3 is the one TCRdb lists. V and J are TRBV6-2 or TRBV6-3 and TRBJ2-7. The germline CDR1 and CDR2 sequences are MNHEY and SVGEGT. The CDR3 is 15 residues long, ends included. This CDR3 reads CASSTSGPFSYEQYV.

The gene calls are TRBV9 and TRBJ1-1; no clear D gene. The V and J ends lost 4 bases and 2 bases respectively, with 15 bases between them. Germline CDR1 reads SGDLS; CDR2 reads YYNGEE. CDR3 size: 15 residues. The CDR3 loop is CASSSSVSSNTEAFF. DNA for the CDR3: TGTGCCAGCAGCTCTTCGGTCAGCTCCAACACTGAAGCTTTCTTT.

This chain uses TRBV5-4 with TRBJ2-3; D uncertain. This CDR3 has 14 residues. The V gene's germline CDR1 is SGHNT and CDR2 YYREEE (reference sequence). V dropped 0 bases and J dropped 3 bases, with 8 bases sitting between them. In nucleotides, the CDR3 is TGTGCCAGCAGCTTGGCGGTGACTACAGATACGCAGTATTTT. Translation: CASSLAVTTDTQYF.

The J gene is TRBJ2-7, the V gene TRBV5-1; no firm D call. Germline V gene data show CDR1 as SGHRS and CDR2 as YFSETQ. V was trimmed by 0 bases and J by 3 bases, leaving 7 bases between them. The CDR3 has 13 amino acids. DNA of the CDR3: TGCGCCAGCAGCTTGGTGGTAGACTACGAGCAGTACTTC. It codes for CASSLVVDYEQYF.

The genes are TRBV27 and TRBJ2-3, with D perhaps TRBD1 or TRBD2 (5 bases each). V was cut by 5 bases and J by 4 bases, with 16 bases left in between. Germline CDR1 and CDR2: MNHEY and SMNVEV (reference sequence). This CDR3 is 15 amino acids long. This chain's CDR3 is CASSRFEGQADTQYF. CDR3 coding DNA: TGTGCCAGCAGTCGCTTCGAGGGGCAGGCAGATACGCAGTATTTT.

The chain combines TRBV29-1 with TRBJ2-2; 10 bases map to TRBD1. The CDR3 length is 15 residues. V was clipped by 4 bases and J by 3 bases; unmatched bases: 5. Per germline, CDR1 SQVTM and CDR2 ANQGSEA. The CDR3 DNA reads TGCAGCGTTGTAGACAGGGGGCGAGACACCGGGGAGCTGTTTTTT. It specifies CSVVDRGRDTGELFF.

This chain connects TRBV14 to TRBJ2-4; D unresolved. The V and J ends lost 0 bases and 0 bases respectively, with 3 bases between them. Germline lookup yields CDR1 SGHDN and CDR2 FVKESK. The CDR3 is made up of 14 amino acids. CDR3 bases: TGTGCCAGCAGCCAAGAAATAGCCAAAAACATTCAGTACTTC. Its translation: CASSQEIAKNIQYF. Full variable domain (remainder filled in from reference TRBV14 and TRBJ2-4): EAGVTQFPSHSVIEKGQTVTLRCDPISGHDNLYWYRRVMGKEIKFLLHFVKESKQDESGMPNNRFLAERTGGTYSTLKVQPAELEDSGVYFCASSQEIAKNIQYFGAGTRLSVL.

The gene calls are TRBV6-5 and TRBJ2-3; D is perhaps TRBD2 (6 bases). Germline lookup yields CDR1 MNHEY and CDR2 SVGAGI. The length of the CDR3 is 19 residues. The germline V and J ends were trimmed by 0 bases and 1 base, with 20 bases remaining between them. This CDR3 reads CASSYSRASDPGGTDTQYF. The CDR3 region has the DNA TGTGCCAGCAGTTACTCGCGGGCTAGCGACCCTGGGGGCACAGATACGCAGTATTTT.

The CDR3 is CASSPLDGRETQYF. The CDR3 DNA reads TGCGCCAGCAGCCCCCTAGATGGCCGGGAGACCCAGTACTTC. The chain joins TRBV4-1 to TRBJ2-5; D is unresolved. Trimming removed 4 bases at V and 5 bases at J, with 14 bases between. Per germline, CDR1 MGHRA and CDR2 YSYEKL. The CDR3 runs to 14 residues.

The V call is TRBV27, the J call TRBJ2-3; 8 bases are shared with TRBD2. From germline, CDR1 is MNHEY and CDR2 SMNVEV (reference sequence). The CDR3 loop spans 16 amino acids. Trimming took 5 bases from V and 2 from J; bases not matched to a gene: 9. The CDR3 DNA sequence: TGTGCCAGCAGTCAAACCTTCGGACTAGCCACAGATACGCAGTATTTT. This sequence encodes CASSQTFGLATDTQYF.

The rearrangement links TRBV5-1 to TRBJ2-2; possibly TRBD2 for D (6 bases). This CDR3 comprises 15 residues. V lost 5 bases and J lost 3, with 14 bases in between. Germline V lookup: CDR1 SGHRS, CDR2 YFSETQ. The CDR3 sequence is CASSLAGSYTGELFF. The CDR3, as DNA: TGCGCCAGCAGTCTCGCGGGGAGCTACACCGGGGAGCTGTTTTTT.

The chain has TRBV29-1 and TRBJ1-1; possibly TRBD1 for D (5 bases). The germline V gene has CDR1 SQVTM and CDR2 ANQGSEA. V was trimmed by 8 bases and J by 5 bases, leaving 15 bases between them. There are 12 residues in the CDR3. CDR3 bases: TGCAGCCCCCTCACAGGTGGTACTGAAGCTTTCTTT. Its protein is CSPLTGGTEAFF.

This rearrangement joins TRBV3-1 to TRBJ1-1, with D maybe TRBD1 (6 bases). Germline CDR1 reads LGHDT; CDR2 reads YNNKEL (reference sequence). V lost 0 bases and J 7 bases, leaving 12 bases between the germline ends. CDR3 size: 14 residues. This CDR3 is CASSQDTGAGEAFF. CDR3 nucleotide sequence: TGTGCCAGCAGCCAAGATACGGGGGCTGGTGAAGCTTTCTTT.

The chain recombines TRBV19 with TRBJ1-5; D is unclear. Per the germline V gene, CDR1 is LNHDA and CDR2 is SQIVND (reference sequence). The CDR3 contains 13 residues. The ends were cut back, 7 bases at V and 2 bases at J, with 9 bases in the middle. The CDR3 nucleotides read TGTGCCAGTACATATGGCGGCAATCAGCCCCAGCATTTT. Protein sequence: CASTYGGNQPQHF.

The CDR3 loop is CSARVADLYEQYF. As DNA, the CDR3 is TGCAGTGCTAGAGTTGCGGACCTATACGAGCAGTACTTC. The chain recombines TRBV20-1 with TRBJ2-7; D is unclear. The V end lost 1 base, the J end lost 4 bases, and 11 bases lay between the germline ends. Germline V gene sequence: CDR1 DFQATT, CDR2 SNEGSKA (reference sequence). This CDR3 spans 13 amino acids.